These 22 T cell receptor beta chains share one sample of origin, sequenced in a study of tumor and adjacent non-tumor tissue in lung cancer. No cell sorting was done before RNA was extracted from the tissue. The normal lung tissue was taken more than 3 cm from the tumor edge. A modified ARM-PCR protocol with three rounds of nested PCR amplified TCRbeta. A single record per CDR3 protein comes from TCRdb applying MiXCR to the multiplex PCR reads. The data hold under 80,000 distinct CDR3 sequences, with more than 65% observed a single time. What was sequenced was distant non-tumor lung tissue. Source of these receptors: a man between 60 and 70 years old with non-small cell lung cancer.

The chain is built from TRBV10-2 and TRBJ1-5, with D perhaps matching TRBD1 (5 bases). The CDR3 spans 16 residues. Trimming pared 3 bases from V and 6 bases from J, leaving 18 bases between. The germline V gene has CDR1 WSHSY and CDR2 SAAADI. In DNA form, the CDR3 reads TGCGCCAGCAGTGATGACGGAGGGGATCCAAGTCAGCCCCAGCATTTT. Protein product: CASSDDGGDPSQPQHF.

On this clonotype: This may be a read error, as it is one base from a much larger clone. The V gene is TRBV11-2, the J gene TRBJ2-7, with 8 bases that match TRBD2. The V gene's germline CDR1 is SGHAT and CDR2 FQNNGV. There are 15 residues in the CDR3. CDR3 sequence: CASNLDSGGRYEQYF. Written as DNA, the CDR3 is TGTGCCAGCAACTTAGATTCGGGAGGGAGGTACGAGCAGTACTTC.

Of note for this clonotype: This CDR3 is missing its conserved last phenylalanine or tryptophan, likely due to a read error. The rearrangement links TRBV29-1 to TRBJ2-5, with D unclear. The length of the CDR3 is 13 residues. CDR1 and CDR2 from the germline V gene are SQVTM and ANQGSEA. CDR3 amino acids: CSAPSYTQETQYL. CDR3 coding DNA: TGCAGTGCTCCTTCCTACACCCAAGAGACCCAGTACTTA.

There are many counts of this clonotype. The gene calls are TRBV29-1 and TRBJ2-4, with a possible D match to TRBD2 (5 bases). The CDR3 is 13 amino acids. Trimming took 0 bases from V and 8 from J, leaving 11 bases between them. Germline-derived CDR1 and CDR2 are SQVTM and ANQGSEA. The CDR3 reads CSVEEVTGDIQYF. CDR3 DNA: TGCAGCGTTGAAGAGGTCACCGGGGACATTCAGTACTTC.

To note about this clonotype: The germline gene is not matched at one end of the junction; a read error may be the cause. The chain carries TRBV29-1 and TRBJ1-3; TRBD1 might be the D (5 bases). The CDR3 totals 13 residues. Germline V lookup: CDR1 SQVTM, CDR2 ANQGSEA. For the CDR3, the DNA is TGTAGCGTCACGAACAGGAGTGGAAACACCATATATTTT. Its translation: CSVTNRSGNTIYF.

Notes on this clonotype: A clone one base away is much larger, so this may be a read error. This rearrangement joins TRBV7-3 to TRBJ2-7, with 7 bases aligning to TRBD2. The germline gives CDR1 SGHTA, CDR2 FQGTGA. This CDR3 contains 14 residues. This CDR3 reads CASRLTAGDNEQYF. CDR3 coding DNA: TGTGCCAGCAGATTAACGGCGGGAGACAACGAGCAGTACTTC.

This clonotype has a single count. Germline and junction disagree at one end, which may indicate a read error. This chain connects TRBV11-1 to TRBJ2-1; D gene unclear. This CDR3 has 15 residues. Germline-derived CDR1 and CDR2 are SGHAT and FQDESV (reference sequence). The CDR3 coding sequence is TGTGCCGGCAGCTTCGACACCTATAGCACCAATGAGCAGCTTTTC. Protein sequence: CAGSFDTYSTNEQLF. Drawing the rest from reference TRBV11-1 and TRBJ2-1, the complete variable domain is EAEVAQSPRYKITEKSQAVAFWCDPISGHATLYWYRQILGQGPELLVQFQDESVVDDSQLPKDRFSAERLKGVDSTLKIQPAELGDSAMYLCAGSFDTYSTNEQLFGPGTRLTVL.

This clonotype was recorded once. The junction and the germline gene differ at one end; a read error may be behind it. The chain combines TRBV28 with TRBJ2-1; 7 nucleotides align to TRBD2. CDR1 and CDR2 from the germline V gene are MDHEN and SYDVKM. CDR3 size: 14 residues. Here the CDR3 reads CASRPGLVVNEQLF. DNA for the CDR3: TGTGCCAGCAGACCCGGACTAGTCGTGAATGAGCAGCTCTTC.

Concerning this clonotype: At one of its ends the junction is not consistent with the germline gene, which may arise from a read error. This sequence joins TRBV6-5 and TRBJ2-7; D uncertain. CDR1 is MNHEY, CDR2 SVGAGI, per germline. The CDR3 is 14 amino acids. The CDR3 loop is CASSYERNYFEQHF. DNA of the CDR3: TGTGCCAGCAGTTACGAACGGAACTACTTCGAGCAGCACTTC.

In regard to this clonotype: At one of its ends the junction is not consistent with the germline gene, which may arise from a read error. The rearrangement uses TRBV6-2 or TRBV6-3 and TRBJ2-3; 7 bases fit TRBD2. This CDR3 is 15 amino acids long. Germline loops: CDR1 MNHEY, CDR2 SVGEGT. The DNA for the CDR3 is TGTGCCAGCAGTTACCATACTAGCGTGTCAGATGCGCAGTATTTT. Translating gives CASSYHTSVSDAQYF.

This clonotype was observed at least ten times. V usage is TRBV7-8 and J usage is TRBJ2-7, with 12 bases aligning to TRBD2. The germline gives CDR1 SGHVS, CDR2 FQNEAQ. V was pared by 1 base and J by 8 bases, with 12 bases of the junction left unmatched. The CDR3 is 17 residues long. CDR3 DNA: TGTGCCAGCAGCTTAGAAGGGGCTAGCGGGGGGGATTTGCAGCAGTACTTC. This codes for CASSLEGASGGDLQQYF.

With respect to this clonotype: This could be a read error, since a much larger clone is one nucleotide away. This sequence joins TRBV5-6 and TRBJ1-6, with TRBD1 matching over 7 bases. Germline loops: CDR1 SGHDT, CDR2 YYEEEE. This CDR3 is 16 amino acids long. DNA of the CDR3: TGTGTCAGCAGCTTGTGGGACAGCTCCTATAATTCACCCCTCCACTTT. Its translation: CVSSLWDSSYNSPLHF.

The chain uses TRBV20-1 and TRBJ2-1; 10 bases agree with TRBD2. V trimming: 2 bases; J trimming: 2 bases; junction bases outside the gene matches: 6. Germline V gene data show CDR1 as DFQATT and CDR2 as SNEGSKA (reference sequence). The CDR3 runs 16 residues. The CDR3 DNA sequence: TGCAGTGCTAGAAGACTAGCGGGTAAAACCTACAATGAGCAGTTCTTC. Encoded protein: CSARRLAGKTYNEQFF.

V is TRBV28 and J is TRBJ2-5; perhaps TRBD2 as D (6 bases). CDR1 is MDHEN and CDR2 is SYDVKM in the germline V gene. V was shortened by 6 bases and J by 4 bases, with 18 bases between the two germline ends. The CDR3 is made up of 15 amino acids. The CDR3 sequence: CASSRLADLRETQYF. The CDR3 DNA sequence: TGTGCCAGCAGCAGATTAGCGGACCTCCGAGAGACCCAGTACTTC.

This clonotype was observed once. A read error may account for a junction end that differs from germline. The chain carries TRBV6-5 and TRBJ2-5, with 8 bases identical to TRBD2. The germline V gene has CDR1 MNHEY and CDR2 SVGAGI. The CDR3 is 18 amino acids. CDR3 amino acids: CASSYSLGRSGPGGTHYF. The CDR3 DNA reads TGTGCCAGCAGTTACTCGTTGGGTCGTAGCGGACCGGGGGGGACCCACTACTTC.

The J gene is TRBJ2-3, the V gene TRBV5-1; perhaps TRBD2 as D (5 bases). CDR3 length: 13 residues. Germline loops: CDR1 SGHRS, CDR2 YFSETQ. With 7 bases removed from V and 4 bases from J, the gap between germline ends came to 13 bases. CDR3 region: CASWDGSADTQYF. The CDR3 DNA is TGCGCCAGCTGGGATGGTAGCGCAGATACGCAGTATTTT.

Notes on this clonotype: The CDR3 does not end in the conserved phenylalanine or tryptophan, so this is likely a read error. The chain is built from TRBV29-1 and TRBJ2-1; 7 nucleotides line up with TRBD1. The CDR3 length is 14 residues. CDR1 and CDR2 (germline): SQVTM, ANQGSEA. CDR3 in amino acids: CSAPTRDSYHEQFL. The CDR3 DNA sequence: TGCAGCGCCCCCACCCGGGACAGCTACCATGAGCAGTTCTTG.

As to this clonotype: The junction departs from germline at one end; a sequencing error may be responsible. The chain employs TRBV5-5 and TRBJ2-1; TRBD2 might be the D (5 bases). From germline, CDR1 is SGHKS and CDR2 YYEKEE (reference sequence). This CDR3 is 15 amino acids long. CDR3 bases: TGTGCCAGCAACTTGGGAGTTAGAGCCTACAATGAGCAGTTCTTC. The encoded protein is CASNLGVRAYNEQFF.

With regard to this clonotype: A much larger clone sits a single nucleotide away, making a read error possible. The chain has TRBV24-1 and TRBJ2-1, with D perhaps matching TRBD1 or TRBD2 (7 bases each). Germline loops: CDR1 KGHDR, CDR2 SFDVKD. The CDR3 contains 17 residues. CDR3 residues: CAPSDFGTGEGYNEQFF. The CDR3 coding sequence is TGTGCCCCCAGTGATTTCGGTACAGGGGAGGGGTACAATGAGCAGTTCTTC.

Notes on this clonotype: Its ends do not fully match the called genes, so a read error is possible. This chain links TRBV10-1 with TRBJ1-1; possible D gene TRBD1, 5 bases. CDR3 size: 13 residues. Germline CDR1 and CDR2: WNHNN and SYGVQD (reference sequence). The CDR3 sequence is CARSGTPGSEVFF. In DNA, the CDR3 is TGCGCCAGGAGTGGGACTCCAGGTAGTGAAGTTTTCTTT.

Concerning this clonotype: One end of the junction fails to match germline, which may point to a read error. The chain recombines TRBV6-5 with TRBJ2-7; 8 bases agree with TRBD2. The CDR3 contains 15 residues. Germline V gene data show CDR1 as MNHEY and CDR2 as SVGAGI. The CDR3 sequence: CACSYSRREAAERYF. The CDR3 DNA sequence: TGTGCCTGCAGTTACTCGAGGCGGGAGGCGGCCGAGCGGTACTTC.

Notes on this clonotype: One junction end does not reproduce the germline sequence, and a read error may be involved. This chain joins TRBV29-1 and TRBJ2-5; D is unresolved. Germline V gives CDR1 SQVTM, CDR2 ANQGSEA. The CDR3 length is 13 residues. This CDR3 is CSVGTCVQETQCF. CDR3 nucleotide sequence: TGCAGCGTTGGAACATGTGTACAAGAGACCCAGTGCTTC. Full variable domain (missing parts from reference TRBV29-1 and TRBJ2-5): SAVISQKPSRDICQRGTSLTIQCQVDSQVTMMFWYRQQPGQSLTLIATANQGSEATYESGFVIDKFPISRPNLTFSTLTVSNMSPEDSSIYLCSVGTCVQETQCFGPGTRLLVL.